Below are 22 T cell receptor beta chains sequenced from a single sample in a study of shared clonotypes between healthy human individuals. Using immunoSEQ multiplex PCR, the repertoire was profiled, and TCRdb retains in-frame clones only, with some absent. The table has approximately 1,500,000 clones, about 96% seen once. Sequencing input: naive CD4+ T cells sorted from blood. This sample's subset: CD45RA+ positively selected. These receptors originate from a man younger than 45 in good health.

The J gene is TRBJ1-3, the V gene TRBV19; D perhaps matches TRBD1 (5 bases). V shed 5 bases and J shed 0 bases, with 14 bases lying between them. CDR1 and CDR2 (germline): LNHDA, SQIVND (reference sequence). The CDR3 extends over 16 amino acids. The CDR3 protein is CASSPRWTHSGNTIYF. The CDR3 nucleotides are TGTGCCAGTAGTCCGAGATGGACACACTCTGGAAACACCATATATTTT.

This chain connects TRBV5-1 to TRBJ2-1; D not certain. Trimming cost V 4 bases and J 0 bases, with 20 bases left between them. From germline, CDR1 is SGHRS and CDR2 YFSETQ. The CDR3 has 18 residues. DNA for the CDR3: TGCGCCAGCAGCATAGAAGGTATTTTTCATACCTCCTACAATGAGCAGTTCTTC. The encoded protein is CASSIEGIFHTSYNEQFF.

The chain recombines TRBV2 with TRBJ1-2; 7 bases fit TRBD1. Trimming removed 0 bases from V and 8 bases from J; junction bases left unmatched: 9. In germline, CDR1 is SNHLY, CDR2 FYNNEI. CDR3 length equals 15 residues. The CDR3 DNA sequence: TGTGCCAGCAGTGAAGCGCCGACAGGGTTAGAGGGCTACACCTTC. Its protein is CASSEAPTGLEGYTF.

Notes on this clone: Other nucleotide sequences from this sample produce the same CDR3. The chain combines TRBV5-1 with TRBJ1-4; D gene uncertain. This CDR3 has 14 amino acids. Between the trimmed V and J ends, which lost 0 bases and 5 bases, there was a span of 8 bases. Germline V gene data show CDR1 as SGHRS and CDR2 as YFSETQ. Here the CDR3 reads CASSLGQTNEKLFF. Written as DNA, the CDR3 is TGCGCCAGCAGCTTGGGTCAGACGAATGAAAAACTGTTTTTT.

This sequence joins TRBV18 and TRBJ1-5; D is perhaps TRBD1 (5 bases). The CDR3 has 18 residues. Germline lookup yields CDR1 KGHSH and CDR2 LQKENI. Trimming took 1 base from V and 0 from J, leaving 16 bases between them. The CDR3 DNA follows: TGTGCCAGCTCACCACTGGGTTCAGGGATTAATAGCAATCAGCCCCAGCATTTT. It translates to CASSPLGSGINSNQPQHF.

This clone has only one observation. The J gene is TRBJ2-7, the V gene TRBV18; tentatively, D is TRBD1 (6 bases). There are 13 residues in the CDR3. V was pared by 3 bases and J by 4 bases, with 10 bases between. Per germline, CDR1 KGHSH and CDR2 LQKENI. In nucleotides, the CDR3 is TGTGCCAGCTCACCGGGGGCCCGTTACGAGCAGTACTTC. This gives the protein CASSPGARYEQYF.

This rearrangement joins TRBV5-1 to TRBJ2-3; unclear D gene. The CDR3 covers 14 residues. CDR1 is SGHRS, CDR2 YFSETQ, per germline. V shed 5 bases and J shed 4 bases, with 14 bases lying between them. CDR3 coding DNA: TGCGCCAGCAGGAATAGTGCTGTGTCAGATACGCAGTATTTT. Translating it yields CASRNSAVSDTQYF.

V and J are TRBV7-4 and TRBJ2-1; D call uncertain. The germline V gene encodes CDR1 SGHVT and CDR2 SQSDAQ. The CDR3 totals 16 residues. Between the trimmed V and J ends, which lost 1 base and 4 bases, there was a span of 14 bases. CDR3 coding DNA: TGTGCCAGCAGCTTAGACGGCTTGGTCCCTTACAATGAGCAGTTCTTC. Translation: CASSLDGLVPYNEQFF.

The J gene is TRBJ2-2, the V gene TRBV7-2, with 14 bases that match TRBD2. Germline assignment: CDR1 SGHTA and CDR2 FQGNSA. V lost 6 bases, J lost 4 bases, and 7 bases stayed unmatched. The CDR3 runs 17 residues. The CDR3 spells CASSRLAGGPVTGELFF. The DNA for the CDR3 is TGTGCCAGCAGTCGACTAGCGGGAGGGCCTGTCACCGGGGAGCTGTTTTTT.

The chain employs TRBV5-6 and TRBJ2-7; D may match TRBD1 or TRBD2 (6 bases each). Trimming pared 2 bases from V and 3 bases from J, leaving 15 bases between. CDR1 and CDR2 from the germline V gene are SGHDT and YYEEEE. The CDR3 is made up of 15 amino acids. The CDR3 is CASSFRGQGNYEQYF. The CDR3 coding sequence is TGTGCCAGCAGCTTCCGGGGGCAGGGAAACTACGAGCAGTACTTC.

The chain carries TRBV15 and TRBJ2-7; D unclear. Germline V gene lookup returns CDR1 LNHNV and CDR2 YYDKDF (reference sequence). This CDR3 contains 13 residues. Trimming cost V 0 bases and J 4 bases, with 7 bases left between them. CDR3 loop: CATSRDAPYEQYF. DNA of the CDR3: TGTGCCACCAGCAGAGATGCGCCATACGAGCAGTACTTC. The variable domain in full, completed from reference TRBV15 and TRBJ2-7, reads DAMVIQNPRYQVTQFGKPVTLSCSQTLNHNVMYWYQQKSSQAPKLLFHYYDKDFNNEADTPDNFQSRRPNTSFCFLDIRSPGLGDTAMYLCATSRDAPYEQYFGPGTRLTVT.

In regard to this clone: The same CDR3 arises from other DNA sequences in this sample as well. The V call is TRBV5-1, the J call TRBJ2-1; D is uncertain. This CDR3 has 13 residues. The ends were cut back, 0 bases at V and 4 bases at J, with 5 bases in the middle. Germline V gives CDR1 SGHRS, CDR2 YFSETQ. CDR3 region: CASSLVPYNEQFF. The CDR3 DNA reads as TGCGCCAGCAGCTTGGTTCCATACAATGAGCAGTTCTTC.

The rearrangement links TRBV10-2 to TRBJ2-3, with 9 bases fitting TRBD2. The germline V gene encodes CDR1 WSHSY and CDR2 SAAADI. The CDR3 spans 14 residues. V shed 5 bases, J shed 4 bases, and the junction held 4 bases outside the gene matches. This CDR3 reads CASSFSGSSDTQYF. The CDR3 DNA is TGCGCCAGCAGTTTTAGCGGGAGCTCAGATACGCAGTATTTT.

J is TRBJ2-7 and V is TRBV15; 10 bases line up with TRBD2. Unmatched junction bases numbered 9, after V lost 0 bases and J lost 4 bases. The germline V gene has CDR1 LNHNV and CDR2 YYDKDF (reference sequence). The CDR3 has 17 residues. The CDR3 region has the DNA TGTGCCACCAGCAGAGATCCCCCTCTAGCGGGAGCTTACGAGCAGTACTTC. Encoded protein: CATSRDPPLAGAYEQYF.

The chain carries TRBV10-3 and TRBJ2-1, with a tentative D call TRBD2 (7 bases). The CDR3 extends over 14 amino acids. Trimming took 7 bases from V and 0 from J, leaving 10 bases between them. Germline lookup yields CDR1 ENHRY and CDR2 SYGVKD. The CDR3 DNA reads as TGTGCCATCATGCGGGGGCCCTCCTACAATGAGCAGTTCTTC. This translates into CAIMRGPSYNEQFF.

To note about this clone: The sample carries other DNA sequences with the same CDR3. V gene TRBV7-8 combines with J gene TRBJ2-7, with 7 bases identical to TRBD1. The CDR3 runs to 14 residues. The junction had 3 bases not matched to a gene; V was cut back by 1 base and J by 3 bases. Looked up from germline, CDR1 is SGHVS and CDR2 is FQNEAQ. The CDR3 here is CASSLGDRDYEQYF. Here the CDR3 DNA reads TGTGCCAGCAGCTTAGGTGACAGGGACTACGAGCAGTACTTC.

The V call is TRBV28, the J call TRBJ2-3; the D is unclear. CDR3 length equals 14 residues. Trimming took off 5 bases at V and 2 bases at J, with 11 bases between the two ends. Germline V gene data show CDR1 as MDHEN and CDR2 as SYDVKM. CDR3 DNA: TGTGCCAGCAGTCCGAGTGGCAACACAGATACGCAGTATTTT. It yields the protein CASSPSGNTDTQYF. The variable domain in full, with the rest retrieved from reference TRBV28 and TRBJ2-3, is DVKVTQSSRYLVKRTGEKVFLECVQDMDHENMFWYRQDPGLGLRLIYFSYDVKMKEKGDIPEGYSVSREKKERFSLILESASTNQTSMYLCASSPSGNTDTQYFGPGTRLTVL.

The V gene is TRBV28, the J gene TRBJ2-1; a possible D gene is TRBD2 (5 bases). The CDR3 sequence is 13 residues long. Germline loops: CDR1 MDHEN, CDR2 SYDVKM. Trimming took off 8 bases at V and 7 bases at J, with 15 bases between the two ends. As DNA, the CDR3 is TGTGCCAGCCGGGAACGCGGTAGGAATGAGCAGTTCTTC. Protein product: CASRERGRNEQFF.

The chain joins TRBV2 to TRBJ1-4; TRBD1 matches 9 bases. The CDR3 runs 15 residues. With 4 bases clipped from V and 4 bases from J, the junction kept 4 bases outside the gene matches. The germline CDR1 and CDR2 sequences are SNHLY and FYNNEI. The CDR3 region is CASSAGTGHNEKLFF. The CDR3 DNA reads TGTGCCAGCAGTGCGGGGACAGGGCATAATGAAAAACTGTTTTTT. The full variable domain, its missing parts supplied by reference TRBV2 and TRBJ1-4, is EPEVTQTPSHQVTQMGQEVILRCVPISNHLYFYWYRQILGQKVEFLVSFYNNEISEKSEIFDDQFSVERPDGSNFTLKIRSTKLEDSAMYFCASSAGTGHNEKLFFGSGTQLSVL.

The chain combines TRBV4-3 with TRBJ1-4; TRBD1 matches at 8 bases. With 4 bases clipped from V and 8 bases from J, the junction kept 6 bases outside the gene matches. Germline-derived CDR1 and CDR2 are LGHNA and YSLEER. CDR3 size: 14 residues. The CDR3 loop reads CASSPGQGWEKLFF. CDR3 DNA sequence: TGCGCCAGCAGCCCCGGACAGGGATGGGAAAAACTGTTTTTT.

This chain connects TRBV15 to TRBJ1-1, with 7 nucleotides matching TRBD1. The trim removed 0 bases at V and 0 bases at J, leaving 4 bases unmatched. This CDR3 has 16 residues. Germline CDR1 reads LNHNV; CDR2 reads YYDKDF (reference sequence). CDR3 bases: TGTGCCACCAGCAGAGAAAGGGGGCGGATGAACACTGAAGCTTTCTTT. Amino acids: CATSRERGRMNTEAFF.

This chain uses TRBV5-6 with TRBJ2-5, with TRBD2 matching 13 bases. V was pared by 3 bases and J by 2 bases, with 7 bases of the junction left unmatched. The CDR3 totals 17 residues. Germline-derived CDR1 and CDR2 are SGHDT and YYEEEE. The CDR3 loop reads CASSSNPGLAGQETQYF. For the CDR3, the DNA is TGTGCCAGCAGCTCAAACCCGGGACTAGCGGGACAAGAGACCCAGTACTTC.